This T cell receptor (beta chain) was identified during a study of identical twins. This clonotype was counted between two and nine times. V was cut by 0 bases and J by 1 base, with 5 bases left in between. The germline V gene encodes CDR1 MNHEY and CDR2 SMNVEV (reference sequence). The length of the CDR3 is 14 residues. A single record per CDR3 protein comes from TCRdb applying MiXCR to the 5' RACE reads. Among 400,000 to 550,000 distinct CDR3 sequences listed, more than 13% were seen once. In addition, the sample was reused for a study of yellow fever vaccine responses in identical twins.

The J gene is TRBJ2-3, the V gene TRBV27; no firm D call. The receptor comes from a woman under 30 in good health. Sample: CD4+ T cells sorted from blood. CDR3 protein: CASSLSLGTDTQYF. CDR3 nucleotide sequence: TGTGCCAGCAGTTTATCGTTGGGCACAGATACGCAGTATTTT.